This T cell receptor (beta chain) comes out of a study of tumor and adjacent non-tumor tissue in lung cancer. Study as a whole: Aged about 30 to 85 years, patients included roughly ten men and 4 to 6 women with stage I to III disease.

RNA was extracted from bulk tissue without any cell sorting. Concerning this clonotype itself: The antigen is unknown. At one end the junction does not follow the germline gene, possibly because of a read error.

TCRbeta libraries were built with three rounds of nested PCR, modified from ARM-PCR. TCRdb re-analysed the multiplex PCR reads in MiXCR, keeping a single row per CDR3 protein. This table holds about 200,000 distinct CDR3 sequences, about two thirds found once. CDR1 and CDR2 (germline): SQVTM, ANQGSEA. There are 15 residues in the CDR3. General study findings and limits: In normal lung, the top 100 clones were significantly more dominant than in tumor. TCR diversity was significantly greater in tumor than normal lung tissue.

This TCR derives from a man aged 55 to 70 with non-small cell lung cancer. Sequencing was done on a sample of lung tumor tissue. This chain connects TRBV29-1 to TRBJ2-4; 9 bases match TRBD2. As DNA, the CDR3 is TGCAGCCTTGAGAGCGGGGGGAGAGGCAAAAACATTCAGTACTTC. It yields the protein CSLESGGRGKNIQYF.